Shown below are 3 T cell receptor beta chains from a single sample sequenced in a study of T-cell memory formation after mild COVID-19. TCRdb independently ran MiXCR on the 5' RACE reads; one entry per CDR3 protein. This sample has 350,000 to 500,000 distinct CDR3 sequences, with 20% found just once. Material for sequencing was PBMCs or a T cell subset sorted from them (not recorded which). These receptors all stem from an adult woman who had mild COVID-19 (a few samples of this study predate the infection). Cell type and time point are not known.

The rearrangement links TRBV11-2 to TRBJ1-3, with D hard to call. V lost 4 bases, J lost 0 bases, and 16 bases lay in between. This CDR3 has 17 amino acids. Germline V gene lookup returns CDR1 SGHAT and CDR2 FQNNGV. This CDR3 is CASSSFPPVSSGNTIYF. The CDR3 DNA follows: TGTGCCAGCAGCTCCTTCCCCCCGGTGAGCTCTGGAAACACCATATATTTT.

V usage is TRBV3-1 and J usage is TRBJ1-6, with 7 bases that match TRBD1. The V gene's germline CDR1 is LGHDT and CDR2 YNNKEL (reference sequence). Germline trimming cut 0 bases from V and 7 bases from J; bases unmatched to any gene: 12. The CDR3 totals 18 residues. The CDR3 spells CASSQDRPTGIVNSPLHF. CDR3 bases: TGTGCCAGCAGCCAAGATCGGCCGACAGGGATTGTGAATTCACCCCTCCACTTT.

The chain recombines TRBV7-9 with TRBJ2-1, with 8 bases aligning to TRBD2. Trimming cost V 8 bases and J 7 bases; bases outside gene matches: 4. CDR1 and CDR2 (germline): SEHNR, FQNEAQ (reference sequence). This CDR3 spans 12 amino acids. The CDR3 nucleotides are TGTGCCAGCGGGATAGCGGGGAATGAGCAGTTCTTC. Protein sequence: CASGIAGNEQFF.